Listed below are T cell receptor beta chains from one sample, sequenced in a study of spatial heterogeneity in lung cancer. TCRdb reanalysed the 5' RACE reads using MiXCR and keeps one entry per CDR3 protein. The table shows about 20,000 distinct CDR3 sequences, with more than 8.5% occurring only once. The sequenced sample was PBMCs, obtained at follow-up. The receptor source for this set is a female donor with early-stage non-small cell lung cancer. The conserved cysteine and the conserved F or W are not part of the CDR3 here. Each record gives: J gene, D gene, V gene, CDR3 protein. The D gene is left open where the match is weak.

>TRBJ2-4|-|TRBV20-1
SAPHRGGKNIQY
>TRBJ1-5|-|TRBV19
ASSLTASNQPQH
>TRBJ2-5|TRBD1|TRBV5-1
ASSSGQVETQY
>TRBJ2-1|TRBD2|TRBV3-1
ASSQEPTSGGYNEQF
>TRBJ2-5|-|TRBV7-2
ASSLGPGNQETQY
>TRBJ2-7|-|TRBV5-1
ASRTAVSSSYEQY
>TRBJ2-5|-|TRBV12-3/TRBV12-4
ASSLKGLAPIQETQY
>TRBJ1-3|-|TRBV9
ASGRESHAGNTIY
>TRBJ1-5|-|TRBV20-1
SAGGRGSSQPQH
>TRBJ2-2|TRBD1|TRBV7-6
ASSFLGTASNTGELF
>TRBJ1-1|-|TRBV6-5
ASKGQGMGNTEAF